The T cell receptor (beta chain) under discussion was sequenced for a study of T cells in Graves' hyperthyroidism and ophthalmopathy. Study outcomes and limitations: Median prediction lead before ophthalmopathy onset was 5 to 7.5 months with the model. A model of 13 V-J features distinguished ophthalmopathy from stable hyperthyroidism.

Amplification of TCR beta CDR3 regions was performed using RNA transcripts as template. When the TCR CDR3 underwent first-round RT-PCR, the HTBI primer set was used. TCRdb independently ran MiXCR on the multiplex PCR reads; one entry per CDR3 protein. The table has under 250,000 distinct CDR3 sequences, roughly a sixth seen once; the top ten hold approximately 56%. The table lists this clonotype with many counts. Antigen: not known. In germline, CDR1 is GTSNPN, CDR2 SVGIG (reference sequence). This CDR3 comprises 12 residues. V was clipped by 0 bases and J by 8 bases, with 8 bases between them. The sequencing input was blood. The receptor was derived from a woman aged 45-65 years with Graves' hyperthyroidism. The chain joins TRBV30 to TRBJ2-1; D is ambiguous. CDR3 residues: CAWSVGFDEQFF. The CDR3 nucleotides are TGTGCCTGGAGTGTAGGGTTCGATGAGCAGTTCTTC.